This T cell receptor beta chain is from a study of shared clonotypes between healthy human individuals. The CDR3 consists of 13 residues. V lost 6 bases and J lost 4, with 10 bases in between. CDR1 is SNHLY and CDR2 is FYNNEI in the germline V gene. Naive CD8 populations comprised CD45RO-negative cells positively selected for CCR7, excluding terminally differentiated effector memory CD45RA+ cells. Donors, without exception, were Caucasian adults residing in Nashville, Tennessee. In its sample, this clone was seen once. DNA at around 210 ng, 25,000 to 35,000 T cell genomes, went into sorted-subset replicate PCRs. Under the authors' procedure: ImmunoSEQ only sent back junction sequences with no quality scores, so filtering was done differently. Produced via immunoSEQ multiplex PCR; TCRdb's table is partial and in-frame only. V and J calls plus clone size are reproduced from that table; the DNA served to infer D and trimming. This table has more than 2 million clones, just under 95% appearing once.

Sequenced: naive CD8+ T cells from PBMCs. The receptor comes from a man aged 18 to 35 in good health. Some clones in this sample may be carry-over from other donors' samples. The V gene is TRBV2, the J gene TRBJ1-3; the D is unclear. In nucleotides, the CDR3 is TGTGCCAGCAGCCCCGGGGAAGGAAACACCATATATTTT. It is translated as CASSPGEGNTIYF.